Each of the 20 T cell receptor beta chains below was sequenced from the same sample in a study of blood T cell repertoires in COVID-19. Data came from immunoSEQ multiplex PCR; TCRdb stores just in-frame clones and leaves some out. The sample carries more than 200,000 clones, more than 85% recorded once. Sequenced: peripheral blood. The source of these receptors is a woman aged 55-75 years with COVID-19, enrolled during active disease.

This clone has only one observation. V is TRBV19 and J is TRBJ2-1; TRBD2 is a possible D gene (5 bases). The CDR3 has 15 amino acids. Trimming shortened V by 5 bases and J by 6 bases, and 17 bases separated the two germline ends. Germline-derived CDR1 and CDR2 are LNHDA and SQIVND (reference sequence). The CDR3 loop is CASSLDSARVNEQFF. The CDR3, as DNA: TGTGCCAGTAGTTTGGACTCTGCGAGAGTCAATGAGCAGTTCTTC. Using reference TRBV19 and TRBJ2-1 for the parts outside the CDR3, the full variable domain is DGGITQSPKYLFRKEGQNVTLSCEQNLNHDAMYWYRQDPGQGLRLIYYSQIVNDFQKGDIAEGYSVSREKKESFPLTVTSAQKNPTAFYLCASSLDSARVNEQFFGPGTRLTVL.

In this sample, this clone turned up once. The V gene is TRBV7-3, the J gene TRBJ2-1, with 10 bases identical to TRBD1. V lost 4 bases, J lost 7 bases, and 7 bases stayed unmatched. Germline CDR1 and CDR2: SGHTA and FQGTGA. This CDR3 has 15 amino acids. CDR3 coding DNA: TGTGCCAGCAGCTATACCGGGACAGGGGTGAATGAGCAGTTCTTC. Its protein product is CASSYTGTGVNEQFF. The whole variable domain, remainder taken from reference TRBV7-3 and TRBJ2-1, is GAGVSQTPSNKVTEKGKYVELRCDPISGHTALYWYRQSLGQGPEFLIYFQGTGAADDSGLPNDRFFAVRPEGSVSTLKIQRTERGDSAVYLCASSYTGTGVNEQFFGPGTRLTVL.

The chain uses TRBV28 and TRBJ1-6; no reliable D call. CDR3 size: 14 residues. Germline V gene sequence: CDR1 MDHEN, CDR2 SYDVKM. Trimming removed 6 bases from V and 2 bases from J, with 8 bases in between. This CDR3 is CASSWAAYNSPLHF. The CDR3, as DNA: TGTGCCAGCAGCTGGGCCGCCTATAATTCACCCCTCCACTTT. The full variable domain, completed using reference TRBV28 and TRBJ1-6, is DVKVTQSSRYLVKRTGEKVFLECVQDMDHENMFWYRQDPGLGLRLIYFSYDVKMKEKGDIPEGYSVSREKKERFSLILESASTNQTSMYLCASSWAAYNSPLHFGNGTRLTVT.

The chain carries TRBV29-1 and TRBJ1-1, with a tentative D call TRBD1 (6 bases). The V end lost 4 bases, the J end lost 4 bases, and 13 bases lay between the germline ends. Germline values: CDR1 SQVTM, CDR2 ANQGSEA. This CDR3 contains 13 residues. The CDR3 nucleotides read TGCAGCGTTGCTACAGGGTTTGGCACTGAAGCTTTCTTT. Its translation is CSVATGFGTEAFF. The variable domain in full, completed from reference TRBV29-1 and TRBJ1-1, reads SAVISQKPSRDICQRGTSLTIQCQVDSQVTMMFWYRQQPGQSLTLIATANQGSEATYESGFVIDKFPISRPNLTFSTLTVSNMSPEDSSIYLCSVATGFGTEAFFGQGTRLTVV.

J is TRBJ2-1 and V is TRBV10-3; 10 nucleotides match TRBD2. Germline CDR1 ENHRY, CDR2 SYGVKD. The CDR3 is 17 residues long. V dropped 2 bases and J dropped 10; count of bases not matched to a gene: 14. In DNA form, the CDR3 reads TGTGCCATCAGTGAGCCGCGGGCTAGCGGGAGAGGATACGAGCAGTTCTTC. Its protein product is CAISEPRASGRGYEQFF.

The gene calls are TRBV28 and TRBJ1-5; D is unclear. Trimming shortened V by 2 bases and J by 0 bases, and 17 bases separated the two germline ends. Germline CDR1 and CDR2: MDHEN and SYDVKM. The CDR3 spans 18 residues. This CDR3 reads CASSLGGGTLYSNQPQHF. The CDR3 nucleotides read TGTGCCAGCAGTTTAGGTGGCGGAACCCTTTATAGCAATCAGCCCCAGCATTTT. The full variable domain, in which reference TRBV28 and TRBJ1-5 provide the parts outside the CDR3, is DVKVTQSSRYLVKRTGEKVFLECVQDMDHENMFWYRQDPGLGLRLIYFSYDVKMKEKGDIPEGYSVSREKKERFSLILESASTNQTSMYLCASSLGGGTLYSNQPQHFGDGTRLSIL.

The rearrangement links TRBV9 to TRBJ2-5, with D tentatively TRBD2 (5 bases). The germline V gene has CDR1 SGDLS and CDR2 YYNGEE. The CDR3 has 13 residues. Trimming removed 0 bases from V and 5 bases from J, with 8 bases in between. CDR3 DNA sequence: TGTGCCAGCAGCGTAGTCTCGGGGGAGACCCAGTACTTC. Translation gives CASSVVSGETQYF.

The J gene is TRBJ2-1, the V gene TRBV29-1, with a possible D match to TRBD2 (6 bases). The CDR3 is 12 residues long. Looked up from germline, CDR1 is SQVTM and CDR2 is ANQGSEA. The ends were cut back, 5 bases at V and 8 bases at J, with 13 bases in the middle. CDR3 protein: CSVRLPGDEQFF. Written as DNA, the CDR3 is TGCAGCGTTCGGCTACCGGGGGATGAGCAGTTCTTC.

CDR3 bases: TGTGCCAGCTCGACGGGACAAGGGAACATTCAGTACTTC. Translating it yields CASSTGQGNIQYF. This sequence joins TRBV18 and TRBJ2-4, with D perhaps TRBD1 (6 bases). The CDR3 has 13 amino acids. Germline V gene lookup returns CDR1 KGHSH and CDR2 LQKENI. V dropped 6 bases and J dropped 7 bases, with 13 bases sitting between them.

The chain recombines TRBV5-4 with TRBJ2-1; TRBD2 matches 11 bases. CDR3 length: 16 residues. The germline CDR1 and CDR2 sequences are SGHNT and YYREEE (reference sequence). Trimming took 4 bases from V and 0 from J; bases not matched to a gene: 3. This chain's CDR3 is CASSPGLAGSYNEQFF. The CDR3 DNA is TGTGCCAGCAGCCCAGGACTAGCGGGCTCCTACAATGAGCAGTTCTTC.

The chain is built from TRBV11-2 and TRBJ2-1; TRBD2 aligns across 8 bases. This CDR3 spans 15 amino acids. With V trimmed by 5 bases and J by 9 bases, 12 bases remained unmatched. CDR1 and CDR2 from the germline V gene are SGHAT and FQNNGV. In DNA, the CDR3 is TGTGCCAGCAGCGCCAGCGGGAGAGATGAAAGTGAGCAGTTCTTC. Amino acids: CASSASGRDESEQFF.

This chain uses TRBV3-1 (or the pseudogene TRBV3-2) with TRBJ2-7, with 8 bases matching TRBD1. Looked up from germline, CDR1 is LGHDT and CDR2 is YNNKEL (reference sequence). This CDR3 comprises 15 residues. V was clipped by 6 bases and J by 3 bases; unmatched bases: 10. In DNA, the CDR3 is TGTGCCAGCAGGCGAGGACAGGGAGTGGGCTACGAGCAGTACTTC. As protein: CASRRGQGVGYEQYF.

The DNA of the CDR3 is TGTGCCAGCAGCTTAACAGGGGGCGCTGGCTACACCTTC. It codes for CASSLTGGAGYTF. The chain joins TRBV28 to TRBJ1-2; TRBD1 agrees at 9 bases. After removal of 6 bases from V and 7 bases from J, the junction contained 6 bases not matched to a gene. Germline CDR1 reads MDHEN; CDR2 reads SYDVKM. The CDR3 spans 13 residues.

This chain uses TRBV5-1 with TRBJ1-2, with D perhaps TRBD1 (6 bases). The CDR3 sequence is 18 residues long. Germline lookup yields CDR1 SGHRS and CDR2 YFSETQ. Deletions cut 1 base from V and 3 bases from J, with 22 bases between. The CDR3 region is CASSLKGPGVGAYYGYTF. The CDR3 DNA is TGCGCCAGCAGCTTGAAAGGGCCAGGGGTTGGTGCTTACTATGGCTACACCTTC.

The DNA of the CDR3 is TGCGCCAGCAGCCCCACCCCCGGGACAGGGTCGTTTTTT. This codes for CASSPTPGTGSFF. The chain links TRBV5-1 to TRBJ1-4, with TRBD1 identical over 9 bases. The J segment lost 16 bases and the V segment lost 4 bases, leaving 11 bases of the junction unmatched. Germline V lookup: CDR1 SGHRS, CDR2 YFSETQ. The CDR3 loop spans 13 amino acids.

The chain joins TRBV11-3 to TRBJ2-5; the D gene is possibly TRBD2 (7 bases). This CDR3 has 13 amino acids. The V gene's germline CDR1 is SGHNT and CDR2 YENEEA. V was shortened by 5 bases and J by 5 bases, with 12 bases between the two germline ends. The CDR3 protein is CASSRGGEETQYF. DNA of the CDR3: TGTGCCAGCAGCAGAGGGGGGGAGGAGACCCAGTACTTC.

The V gene is TRBV18, the J gene TRBJ2-7; 9 bases fit TRBD1. V dropped 5 bases and J dropped 3; count of bases not matched to a gene: 5. The CDR3 has 14 residues. In germline, CDR1 is KGHSH, CDR2 LQKENI. CDR3 bases: TGTGCCAGCTCAAATGGACAGGGGATCTACGAGCAGTACTTC. Translated, it gives CASSNGQGIYEQYF.

The chain has TRBV4-2 and TRBJ1-2; D remains unclear. This CDR3 has 15 amino acids. Trimming took 0 bases from V and 8 from J, leaving 16 bases between them. Looked up from germline, CDR1 is LGHNA and CDR2 is YNFKEQ. Here the CDR3 reads CASSQENMRVGGYTF. CDR3 sequence (DNA): TGTGCCAGCAGCCAAGAGAATATGCGGGTGGGGGGCTACACCTTC.

This clone was detected a few times. V usage is TRBV5-4 and J usage is TRBJ2-2, with 10 positions matching TRBD2. Germline CDR1 and CDR2: SGHNT and YYREEE (reference sequence). CDR3 length: 19 residues. J gave up 3 bases and V 5 bases, and 16 bases lay outside the gene matches. CDR3 amino acids: CASRPASPAGGRYTGELFF. In nucleotides, the CDR3 is TGTGCCAGCAGGCCTGCGAGTCCAGCGGGAGGGCGGTACACCGGGGAGCTGTTTTTT.

This clone is a singleton in its sample. V and J are TRBV4-2 and TRBJ2-1, with 9 bases aligning to TRBD2. This CDR3 region has 17 residues. Germline V CDR1 and CDR2: LGHNA, YNFKEQ. The V gene end was trimmed by 3 bases and the J gene end by 7 bases; junction bases not matched to a gene: 13. Here the CDR3 reads CASSHVLAGNGWNEQFF. The CDR3 DNA sequence: TGTGCCAGCAGCCACGTGCTAGCGGGAAACGGGTGGAATGAGCAGTTCTTC.